This is a list of T cell receptor beta chains from one sample in a study of T cell responses to AZD1222 COVID-19 vaccine. Assay: immunoSEQ multiplex PCR; the TCRdb copy retains only in-frame clones and omits some. Of 150,000 or so clones listed, 88% are singletons. The starting material was peripheral blood, obtained on day 0 of AZD1222 vaccination. Receptor source: an adult in good health. Both conserved end residues are part of each CDR3. Each record gives: clone size, D gene, V gene, J gene, CDR3 DNA, CDR3 protein. D genes are given only for firm matches. The size field is filled for only some rows; it gives once, few, many or a size class.

>NA|NA|TRBV6-5|TRBJ1-5
TGTGCCAGCGGTTTCAATCAGCCCCAGCATTTT
CASGFNQPQHF
>NA|NA|TRBV6-4|TRBJ2-7
TGTGCCAGCAAACCACATATTAGCTCCTACGAGCAGTACTTC
CASKPHISSYEQYF
>NA|NA|TRBV24-1|TRBJ1-2
TGTGCCACCAGTGATTTGGCGGGCGGCTACACCTTC
CATSDLAGGYTF
>NA|NA|TRBV30|TRBJ1-1
TGTGCCTGGAGTGTTCTGATCTCGGGCAGACGGAACACTGAAGCTTTCTTT
CAWSVLISGRRNTEAFF
>NA|TRBD2|TRBV7-9|TRBJ2-5
TGTGCCAGCAGCTTAGGGGCTAGCGGAAAAGAGACCCAGTACTTC
CASSLGASGKETQYF
>NA|TRBD2|TRBV6-5|TRBJ2-7
TGTGCCAGCAGCCTAGCGGGAGAGGGACGCGGGCAGTACTTC
CASSLAGEGRGQYF
>once|NA|TRBV28|TRBJ1-1
TGTGCCAGCAGTTCCCCTTCGGCGGGGGCGAAAGCTTTCTTT
CASSSPSAGAKAFF
>few|NA|TRBV29-1|TRBJ1-4
TGCAGCGTTGGTACGTGGGGGGCGCGTAGTGAGGAAAAACTGTTTTTT
CSVGTWGARSEEKLFF
>NA|NA|TRBV28|TRBJ1-3
TGTGCCAGCAGGGTAACCGGCTCTGGAAACACCATATATTTT
CASRVTGSGNTIYF
>NA|NA|TRBV5-4|TRBJ1-2
TGTGCCAGCAGCAGTGACGGAGCCGTCGGTGGTGGCTACACCTTC
CASSSDGAVGGGYTF
>NA|TRBD1|TRBV7-2|TRBJ1-1
TGTGCCAGCAGCTTCAGGGCAGGGGGTATGAACACTGAAGCTTTCTTT
CASSFRAGGMNTEAFF
>NA|TRBD1|TRBV6-2/TRBV6-3|TRBJ1-4
TGTGCCAGCAGTTACTCCCGATCGGGACAGGGGGAGGAAAAACTGTTTTTT
CASSYSRSGQGEEKLFF
>few|NA|TRBV15|TRBJ1-5
TGTGCCACCAGCAGAGATTGGTTGGGGGTGAGGCAGCCCCAGCATTTT
CATSRDWLGVRQPQHF
>NA|NA|TRBV2|TRBJ1-6
TGTGCCAGCAGTGAGCTGCAGGGCCGCTCACCCCTCCACTTT
CASSELQGRSPLHF
>NA|NA|TRBV2|TRBJ1-5
TGTGCCAGCAAAGGCAACAGCAATCAGCCCCAGCATTTT
CASKGNSNQPQHF
>few|TRBD1|TRBV5-1|TRBJ1-1
TGCGCCAGCAGCTTGGATTTAGGGAGGGACAGGGAGGAGAACACTGAAGCTTTCTTT
CASSLDLGRDREENTEAFF
>NA|TRBD2|TRBV10-3|TRBJ2-3
TGTGCCATCAGTGACTCCAAAGCCCGGGGACTAAGCACAGATACGCAGTATTTT
CAISDSKARGLSTDTQYF
>NA|NA|TRBV5-4|TRBJ1-4
TGTGCCAGCAGCTACGGGGCCACGGGTGAAAAACTGTTTTTT
CASSYGATGEKLFF
>NA|TRBD2|TRBV5-1|TRBJ2-5
TGCGCCAGCAGCTTAGGGACTACTTGGTACCAAGAGACCCAGTACTTC
CASSLGTTWYQETQYF
>NA|NA|TRBV9|TRBJ2-1
TGTGCCAGCAGCCCCCGGGGGCGACAGACCAATGAGCAGTTCTTC
CASSPRGRQTNEQFF
>NA|TRBD1|TRBV27|TRBJ2-7
TGTGCCAGCAGTCCAGGGACAGGGGGCTCCTACGAGCAGTACTTC
CASSPGTGGSYEQYF
>few|NA|TRBV11-1|TRBJ1-5
TGTGCCAGCAGCTTAGCGGCGGGAGACAATCAGCCCCAGCATTTT
CASSLAAGDNQPQHF
>NA|NA|TRBV7-9|TRBJ2-1
TGTGCCAGCAGCTCCCAGCTACGGGGACACAATGAGCAGTTCTTC
CASSSQLRGHNEQFF
>once|TRBD1|TRBV7-3|TRBJ2-2
TGTGCCAGCAGCTCCGACAGGGGCGGAACCGGGGAGCTGTTTTTT
CASSSDRGGTGELFF
>NA|NA|TRBV7-3|TRBJ2-3
TGTGCCAGCAGCTTCTCAGGGTACAGCACAGATACGCAGTATTTT
CASSFSGYSTDTQYF
>NA|NA|TRBV5-6|TRBJ2-1
TGTGCCAGCAGCCCCGGCAGGGTTTTTTACAATGAGCAGTTCTTC
CASSPGRVFYNEQFF
>NA|TRBD1|TRBV7-9|TRBJ2-1
TGTGCCAGCAGCTCCCACAGGGGAATAGTCTCCTACAATGAGCAGTTCTTC
CASSSHRGIVSYNEQFF
>NA|NA|TRBV7-3|TRBJ2-6
TGTGCCAGCAGCTTAAGGCCGGTGGGAGGGGCCAACGTCCTGACTTTC
CASSLRPVGGANVLTF
>few|TRBD1|TRBV30|TRBJ2-6
TGTGCCTGGAGAGGACAGGGGGGGGCCAACGTCCTGACTTTC
CAWRGQGGANVLTF
>NA|NA|TRBV6-5|TRBJ1-3
TGTGCCAGCAGTTACGATCAGAGGGGAAACACCATATATTTT
CASSYDQRGNTIYF
>NA|NA|TRBV14|TRBJ2-3
TGTGCCAGCAGCCCTACGGACAGACGCACAGATACGCAGTATTTT
CASSPTDRRTDTQYF
>NA|TRBD2|TRBV5-6|TRBJ2-7
TGTGCCAGCAGCTTGGGACTAGCGGGAGAGGGTCCCTACGAGCAGTACTTC
CASSLGLAGEGPYEQYF
>NA|NA|TRBV10-3|TRBJ1-5
TGTGCCATCAGTGAGACAGGGTCTCGGAATCAGCCCCAGCATTTT
CAISETGSRNQPQHF
>NA|NA|TRBV7-3|TRBJ2-2
TGTGCCAGCAGCTCGGGACCGCAGAACACCGGGGAGCTGTTTTTT
CASSSGPQNTGELFF